This entry lists 10 T cell receptor beta chains sequenced from one sample in a study of shared clonotypes between healthy human individuals. Positive CCR7 selection of CD45RO-negative cells yielded the naive CD8 cells, and terminally differentiated effector memory CD45RA+ cells were excluded. Using immunoSEQ multiplex PCR, the repertoire was profiled, and TCRdb retains in-frame clones only, with some absent. In the table there are some 740,000 clones, about 92% of which are singletons. The sample consisted of naive CD8+ T cells sorted from blood. The receptors here all came from a man aged 25-40 years in good health.

The rearrangement uses TRBV10-1 and TRBJ2-3; D gene unclear. Germline-derived CDR1 and CDR2 are WNHNN and SYGVQD (reference sequence). The CDR3 has 16 residues. The V end was cut by 4 bases, the J end by 5 bases, with 19 bases between. CDR3 in amino acids: CASSGIAGQQRDTQYF. CDR3 bases: TGCGCCAGCAGTGGTATTGCTGGGCAACAGAGAGATACGCAGTATTTT.

As DNA, the CDR3 is TGTGCCAGCAGGGGCGGGAACACAGATACGCAGTATTTT. Translation: CASRGGNTDTQYF. This chain joins TRBV4-2 and TRBJ2-3, with a possible D match to TRBD2 (6 bases). Germline loops: CDR1 LGHNA, CDR2 YNFKEQ. The CDR3 runs to 13 residues. With 6 bases removed from V and 2 bases from J, the gap between germline ends came to 9 bases.

V and J are TRBV10-1 and TRBJ2-7; D is unclear. V lost 4 bases to trimming and J lost 0 bases, with 10 bases between them. Germline V gives CDR1 WNHNN, CDR2 SYGVQD (reference sequence). The CDR3 sequence is 14 residues long. The CDR3, as DNA: TGCGCCAGCAGTGGAATCGGAAACTCCTACGAGCAGTACTTC. Its translation: CASSGIGNSYEQYF.

This clone was found once. Other DNA sequences in the same sample also yield this CDR3. The CDR3 DNA reads TGTGCCAGTAGTATTGGCGGGAGTGGTTACGAGCAGTACTTC. This translates into CASSIGGSGYEQYF. This chain joins TRBV19 and TRBJ2-7; 7 bases agree with TRBD2. Germline CDR1 is LNHDA and CDR2 is SQIVND (reference sequence). This CDR3 is 14 amino acids long. Unmatched junction bases numbered 6, after V lost 3 bases and J lost 4 bases.

This chain joins TRBV7-8 and TRBJ2-7, with D possibly being TRBD2 (6 bases). V lost 5 bases, J lost 0 bases, and 17 bases lay in between. This CDR3 region has 16 residues. CDR1 and CDR2 (germline): SGHVS, FQNEAQ. The CDR3 sequence: CASSPEGLPSSYEQYF. CDR3 sequence (DNA): TGTGCCAGCAGCCCAGAGGGACTCCCGAGCTCCTACGAGCAGTACTTC.

This chain uses TRBV28 with TRBJ2-2; tentative D call: TRBD2 (5 bases). Germline V lookup: CDR1 MDHEN, CDR2 SYDVKM. The CDR3 is 14 residues long. The V end lost 3 bases, the J end lost 4 bases, and 9 bases lay between the germline ends. CDR3 amino acids: CASSFAGITGELFF. As DNA, the CDR3 is TGTGCCAGCAGTTTTGCGGGTATCACCGGGGAGCTGTTTTTT.

Note on this clone: Within the sample, other DNA sequences also encode this same CDR3. This rearrangement joins TRBV27 to TRBJ2-7, with TRBD2 as a possible D gene (5 bases). CDR1 is MNHEY and CDR2 is SMNVEV in the germline V gene (reference sequence). V shed 2 bases and J shed 1 base, with 9 bases lying between them. The CDR3 loop spans 14 amino acids. The CDR3 protein is CASSLGRGSYEQYF. CDR3 bases: TGTGCCAGCAGTTTAGGTCGGGGTTCCTACGAGCAGTACTTC.

The chain uses TRBV7-9 and TRBJ2-2; 13 bases line up with TRBD2. This CDR3 is built from 17 residues. Trimming removed 4 bases from V and 4 bases from J; junction bases left unmatched: 6. The germline CDR1 and CDR2 sequences are SEHNR and FQNEAQ (reference sequence). CDR3 sequence reads: CASSSWTSGRFTGELFF. The CDR3 DNA is TGTGCCAGCAGCTCATGGACTAGCGGGAGATTCACCGGGGAGCTGTTTTTT.

This sequence joins TRBV2 and TRBJ2-7; D remains ambiguous. Between the trimmed V and J ends, which lost 7 bases and 1 base, there was a span of 8 bases. CDR3 length equals 12 residues. From germline, CDR1 is SNHLY and CDR2 FYNNEI. CDR3 sequence: CASIAESYEQYF. The CDR3, as DNA: TGTGCCAGCATCGCAGAATCCTACGAGCAGTACTTC.

The chain joins TRBV10-3 to TRBJ2-1; D ambiguous. Trimming shortened V by 2 bases and J by 8 bases, and 4 bases separated the two germline ends. The germline V gene encodes CDR1 ENHRY and CDR2 SYGVKD. This CDR3 has 11 amino acids. As DNA, the CDR3 is TGTGCCATCAGTGAGGTGGATGAGCAGTTCTTC. Translating gives CAISEVDEQFF.